Below are 18 T cell receptor beta chains sequenced from a single sample in a study of T cells in localized non-small cell lung cancer. TCRdb's table, derived via immunoSEQ multiplex PCR, lists solely in-frame clones and lacks some. The sample carries over a thousand clones, 23% recorded once. Sequencing used lung tumor tissue, obtained before any cancer treatment. These receptors all come from a man between 40 and 75 years old with stage III lung adenocarcinoma.

To note about this clone: Additional DNA sequences in this sample encode the identical CDR3. This chain joins TRBV9 and TRBJ2-6; possible D gene TRBD2, 6 bases. V was trimmed by 0 bases and J by 2 bases, leaving 6 bases between them. The CDR3 loop spans 15 amino acids. Germline CDR1 is SGDLS and CDR2 is YYNGEE. CDR3 sequence reads: CASSVAGAGANVLTF. Here the CDR3 DNA reads TGTGCCAGCAGCGTAGCGGGGGCTGGGGCCAACGTCCTGACTTTC.

The CDR3, as DNA: TGCGCCAGCAGCCCCTTTAGCGGATACAATGAGCAGTTCTTC. This encodes CASSPFSGYNEQFF. The rearrangement uses TRBV5-1 and TRBJ2-1, with a possible D match to TRBD2 (6 bases). Looked up from germline, CDR1 is SGHRS and CDR2 is YFSETQ. The V gene lost 4 bases and the J gene lost 4 bases, with 12 bases spanning the gap. CDR3 size: 14 residues.

Within the sample, this clone is hyperexpanded (1% or more). J is TRBJ2-1 and V is TRBV9; 11 bases map to TRBD2. The CDR3 totals 15 residues. V was clipped by 5 bases and J by 6 bases; unmatched bases: 7. Germline values: CDR1 SGDLS, CDR2 YYNGEE. The CDR3, as DNA: TGTGCCAGCAGTTTAGCGGGAGGGCCGGGCAATGAGCAGTTCTTC. It specifies CASSLAGGPGNEQFF.

By its share, this clone is medium-sized (0.01 to 0.1%). The gene calls are TRBV28 and TRBJ1-2, with TRBD1 identical over 7 bases. The CDR3 is 16 residues long. V was pared by 6 bases and J by 0 bases, with 10 bases of the junction left unmatched. Germline-derived CDR1 and CDR2 are MDHEN and SYDVKM. The CDR3 bases are TGTGCCAGCAGGGGCCCGGGACAGCTGACTAACTATGGCTACACCTTC. Translated, it gives CASRGPGQLTNYGYTF.

The chain joins TRBV28 to TRBJ2-3; 8 bases map to TRBD2. Trimming cost V 4 bases and J 1 base; bases outside gene matches: 7. CDR1 and CDR2 (germline): MDHEN, SYDVKM. The CDR3 is 16 residues long. The CDR3 nucleotides are TGTGCCAGCAGTTCTCCGACTAGCGCCCGCACAGATACGCAGTATTTT. As protein: CASSSPTSARTDTQYF.

The chain carries TRBV28 and TRBJ2-7, with D perhaps being TRBD1 or TRBD2 (7 bases each). The CDR3 is 17 amino acids. In germline, CDR1 is MDHEN, CDR2 SYDVKM. With 7 bases removed from V and 1 base from J, the gap between germline ends came to 23 bases. CDR3 loop: CASTQGGRLKISYEQYF. The CDR3 coding sequence is TGTGCCAGCACCCAGGGGGGGCGCTTGAAGATTTCCTACGAGCAGTACTTC. Supplemented by reference TRBV28 and TRBJ2-7, the full variable domain reads DVKVTQSSRYLVKRTGEKVFLECVQDMDHENMFWYRQDPGLGLRLIYFSYDVKMKEKGDIPEGYSVSREKKERFSLILESASTNQTSMYLCASTQGGRLKISYEQYFGPGTRLTVT.

The chain employs TRBV5-1 and TRBJ1-4; TRBD1 aligns across 9 bases. V lost 0 bases to trimming and J lost 7 bases; unmatched junction nucleotides: 4. The CDR3 sequence is 15 residues long. The germline CDR1 and CDR2 sequences are SGHRS and YFSETQ. The CDR3 region is CASSLVGTGSEKLFF. The CDR3 DNA reads as TGCGCCAGCAGCTTGGTGGGGACAGGGAGTGAAAAACTGTTTTTT.

This clone is labeled large. The V call is TRBV11-3, the J call TRBJ2-1; a weak D match, TRBD2 (6 bases). CDR3 length: 14 amino acids. Germline CDR1 and CDR2: SGHNT and YENEEA. Trimming pared 3 bases from V and 6 bases from J, leaving 12 bases between. CDR3: CASSLAGSPNEQFF. CDR3 nucleotides: TGTGCCAGCAGCTTGGCCGGGAGCCCCAATGAGCAGTTCTTC.

The chain is built from TRBV6-8 and TRBJ2-2; D gene ambiguous. Germline V lookup: CDR1 MNHGY, CDR2 SAAAGT. The germline V and J ends were trimmed by 6 bases and 7 bases, with 9 bases remaining between them. The CDR3 runs 12 residues. CDR3 loop: CASSRIGGELFF. In DNA, the CDR3 is TGTGCCAGCAGCAGGATTGGCGGGGAGCTGTTTTTT.

This clone was seen more than once but under ten times. The V and J genes are TRBV11-3 and TRBJ2-1, with 7 bases fitting TRBD2. The junction had 10 bases not matched to a gene; V was cut back by 5 bases and J by 6 bases. CDR3 length equals 15 residues. Per germline, CDR1 SGHNT and CDR2 YENEEA. The CDR3 sequence: CASSRRGSSRNEQFF. The CDR3, as DNA: TGTGCCAGCAGCCGGCGGGGGAGTTCTCGCAATGAGCAGTTCTTC.

This clone was counted a few times. The chain links TRBV23-1 to TRBJ2-5, with D perhaps TRBD2 (6 bases). TRBV23-1 belongs to the ORF category, with a function that is uncertain. This CDR3 comprises 13 residues. V lost 6 bases and J 3 bases, leaving 11 bases between the germline ends. The CDR3 sequence is CASSLGLKETQYF. Here the CDR3 DNA reads TGCGCCAGCAGCTTGGGACTGAAAGAGACCCAGTACTTC.

This chain connects TRBV29-1 to TRBJ2-7, with 7 bases lining up with TRBD1. Germline loops: CDR1 SQVTM, CDR2 ANQGSEA. The CDR3 contains 14 residues. V shed 3 bases and J 7 bases; nucleotides not matched to a gene: 12. CDR3 loop: CSVDHPQGDGEQYF. The DNA for the CDR3 is TGCAGCGTTGATCATCCCCAGGGGGACGGAGAGCAGTACTTC.

The rearrangement joins TRBV29-1 to TRBJ1-2; no definite D call. V lost 4 bases and J lost 6, with 18 bases in between. This CDR3 comprises 14 residues. Germline CDR1 and CDR2: SQVTM and ANQGSEA. DNA of the CDR3: TGCAGCGTTGGTAGACGTCCACGCACTGATGGCTACACCTTC. As protein: CSVGRRPRTDGYTF.

This clone was counted between two and nine times. The chain combines TRBV9 with TRBJ2-1; 9 bases line up with TRBD2. V lost 0 bases, J lost 4 bases, and 2 bases stayed unmatched. The germline CDR1 and CDR2 sequences are SGDLS and YYNGEE. The CDR3 consists of 15 residues. The CDR3 coding sequence is TGTGCCAGCAGCGTAGGGCTAGCGGGATACAATGAGCAGTTCTTC. This encodes CASSVGLAGYNEQFF.

The V gene is TRBV5-1, the J gene TRBJ1-5; the D is unclear. V was pared by 4 bases and J by 4 bases, with 12 bases between. This CDR3 is 14 amino acids long. Per germline, CDR1 SGHRS and CDR2 YFSETQ. The DNA for the CDR3 is TGCGCCAGCAGCCCAGGAAGTGATAATCAGCCCCAGCATTTT. Residues: CASSPGSDNQPQHF.

This chain joins TRBV19 and TRBJ1-4; D ambiguous. The CDR3 spans 13 residues. CDR1 LNHDA and CDR2 SQIVND come from the germline V gene (reference sequence). Deletions cut 5 bases from V and 0 bases from J, with 4 bases between. The DNA of the CDR3 is TGTGCCAGTAGTCCCTCAACTAATGAAAAACTGTTTTTT. Protein: CASSPSTNEKLFF.

The rearrangement links TRBV19 to TRBJ2-3; possibly TRBD1 or TRBD2 for D (6 bases each). The CDR3 contains 15 residues. Germline V CDR1 and CDR2: LNHDA, SQIVND (reference sequence). Trimming pared 10 bases from V and 5 bases from J, leaving 22 bases between. CDR3 residues: CATANGGGRIDTQYF. The CDR3 region has the DNA TGTGCCACAGCAAATGGAGGGGGTCGAATAGATACGCAGTATTTT. Complete variable domain (other parts from reference TRBV19 and TRBJ2-3): DGGITQSPKYLFRKEGQNVTLSCEQNLNHDAMYWYRQDPGQGLRLIYYSQIVNDFQKGDIAEGYSVSREKKESFPLTVTSAQKNPTAFYLCATANGGGRIDTQYFGPGTRLTVL.

The chain recombines TRBV28 with TRBJ1-4; D uncertain. Trimming shortened V by 2 bases and J by 3 bases, and 13 bases separated the two germline ends. Germline lookup yields CDR1 MDHEN and CDR2 SYDVKM. CDR3 length: 16 amino acids. CDR3 protein: CASSLGSGYANEKLFF. DNA of the CDR3: TGTGCCAGCAGTTTAGGCTCCGGGTACGCTAATGAAAAACTGTTTTTT.